This record looks at one T cell receptor beta chain sequence and its context. Seattle patient enrollment occurred during active infection, with longitudinal follow-up thereafter. The sample comes from a study of blood T cell repertoires in COVID-19. Study as a whole: Samples representing acute and convalescent COVID-19 were sourced from the United States, Italy and Spain.

TCRdb's copy holds only in-frame clones and misses some; the assay was immunoSEQ multiplex PCR. The repertoire has 200,000 to 250,000 clones, 85% to 90% of them found once; the top ten carry around a tenth. With 3 bases removed from V and 0 bases from J, the gap between germline ends came to 15 bases. This CDR3 region has 17 residues. CDR1 and CDR2 (germline): LGHDT, YNNKEL (reference sequence). The genes are TRBV3-1 (or the pseudogene TRBV3-2) and TRBJ2-4; no clear D. The specimen sequenced was peripheral blood. The receptor comes from a man aged 50 or older with COVID-19, enrolled during active disease. DNA of the CDR3: TGTGCCAGCAGCCAGGTTACGGGTAACATAGCCAAAAACATTCAGTACTTC. As protein: CASSQVTGNIAKNIQYF.